This T cell receptor beta chain stems from a study of blood T cells in healthy people across ages. This CDR3 spans 16 amino acids. V lost 3 bases to trimming and J lost 2 bases; unmatched junction nucleotides: 8. CDR1 and CDR2 (germline): SGHTA, FQGNSA. Alongside a J-beta primer mix, a sample-barcoded 5' primer served in a second PCR lasting roughly 7 to 11 cycles. One entry per CDR3 protein results from TCRdb running MiXCR on the 5' RACE reads. The data hold around 790,000 distinct CDR3 sequences, with 44% observed a single time. As concerns this clonotype: The antigen remains undetermined.

Study-wide points: Conclusively comparing naive with antigen-experienced cells was impossible with unsorted PBMCs.

The receptor was isolated from a man aged 55-75 years in good health. Sequencing was done on a sample of blood. V gene TRBV7-2 combines with J gene TRBJ1-1; 8 bases match TRBD1. CDR3 sequence reads: CASSFQGAFVNTEAFF. CDR3 in DNA: TGTGCCAGCAGCTTTCAGGGGGCGTTTGTAAACACTGAAGCTTTCTTT. The complete variable domain, with remaining parts taken from reference TRBV7-2 and TRBJ1-1, reads GAGVSQSPSNKVTEKGKDVELRCDPISGHTALYWYRQSLGQGLEFLIYFQGNSAPDKSGLPSDRFSAERTGGSVSTLTIQRTQQEDSAVYLCASSFQGAFVNTEAFFGQGTRLTVV.